These 25 T cell receptor beta chains originate from one sample sequenced in a study of regulatory T cells in long-lasting Graves disease. Sequencing libraries for TCR beta were prepared with iRepertoire HTBI primers and Arm-PCR of CDR3 regions. TCRdb re-derived calls from the multiplex PCR reads in MiXCR, one entry per CDR3 protein. The data contain fewer than 400,000 distinct CDR3 sequences, 15% to 20% of them singletons. Time point denoted: persistent/refractory GD, antithyroid drugs over 5 years with positive TRAb. The TCR library used RNA extracted from PBMCs. The sequencing used peripheral blood mononuclear cells (PBMCs), collected when the disease was refractory, from a patient treated with antithyroid drugs. These receptors came from a female donor with Graves disease.

The V gene is TRBV7-9, the J gene TRBJ1-2; D may be TRBD1 (5 bases). With 4 bases removed from V and 1 base from J, the gap between germline ends came to 13 bases. The CDR3 is 15 amino acids. The germline V gene encodes CDR1 SEHNR and CDR2 FQNEAQ (reference sequence). The DNA for the CDR3 is TGTGCCAGCAGCTCCCGGGACGGAGATAACTATGGCTACACCTTC. Translation gives CASSSRDGDNYGYTF.

The chain couples TRBV20-1 to TRBJ2-2; the match to TRBD1 covers 7 bases. CDR1 and CDR2 from the germline V gene are DFQATT and SNEGSKA (reference sequence). CDR3 length: 17 amino acids. V shed 2 bases and J 1 base; nucleotides not matched to a gene: 10. The CDR3 is CSARRGQSLLNTGELFF. In DNA form, the CDR3 reads TGCAGTGCTAGACGGGGACAGTCTTTACTGAACACCGGGGAGCTGTTTTTT.

This clonotype was detected many times. J is TRBJ2-7 and V is TRBV2; TRBD1 agrees at 9 bases. The CDR3 spans 14 residues. The germline gives CDR1 SNHLY, CDR2 FYNNEI. V lost 6 bases, J lost 3 bases, and 6 bases stayed unmatched. The CDR3, as DNA: TGTGCCAGCAGCATTGCGGGACAGGGCTACGAGCAGTACTTC. Amino acids: CASSIAGQGYEQYF.

The V call is TRBV18, the J call TRBJ2-7; D uncertain. V was clipped by 2 bases and J by 4 bases, with 9 bases between them. CDR3 length equals 13 residues. Germline V lookup: CDR1 KGHSH, CDR2 LQKENI. CDR3 sequence: CASSPRPDYEQYF. As DNA, the CDR3 is TGTGCCAGCTCACCAAGACCGGATTACGAGCAGTACTTC. Full variable domain (remainder filled in from reference TRBV18 and TRBJ2-7): NAGVMQNPRHLVRRRGQEARLRCSPMKGHSHVYWYRQLPEEGLKFMVYLQKENIIDESGMPKERFSAEFPKEGPSILRIQQVVRGDSAAYFCASSPRPDYEQYFGPGTRLTVT.

The chain combines TRBV19 with TRBJ2-7, with TRBD2 identical over 12 bases. The V gene end was trimmed by 5 bases and the J gene end by 3 bases; junction bases not matched to a gene: 5. CDR1 is LNHDA, CDR2 SQIVND, per germline (reference sequence). This CDR3 has 15 residues. CDR3 in amino acids: CASSLGLAGFYEQYF. In DNA, the CDR3 is TGTGCCAGTAGTCTTGGACTAGCGGGGTTCTACGAGCAGTACTTC.

The rearrangement uses TRBV13 and TRBJ1-2, with 9 bases fitting TRBD1. The CDR3 is 18 amino acids. V was clipped by 4 bases and J by 8 bases; unmatched bases: 20. Per germline, CDR1 PRHDT and CDR2 FYEKMQ (reference sequence). DNA of the CDR3: TGTGCCAGCAGCTCCCTAGGATTGGGGACAGGGATCGGTTGGGGCTACACCTTC. It codes for CASSSLGLGTGIGWGYTF.

This clonotype was observed a few times. This chain joins TRBV11-1 and TRBJ2-1, with 7 nucleotides matching TRBD1. This CDR3 has 14 amino acids. Unmatched junction bases numbered 5, after V lost 5 bases and J lost 4 bases. Germline-derived CDR1 and CDR2 are SGHAT and FQDESV (reference sequence). DNA for the CDR3: TGTGCCAGCAGCCCGGACAGGTTTTACAATGAGCAGTTCTTC. Translating gives CASSPDRFYNEQFF.

The chain employs TRBV7-6 and TRBJ2-7; the D gene could be TRBD1 or TRBD2 (5 bases each). The CDR3 runs to 16 residues. Germline loops: CDR1 SGHVS, CDR2 FNYEAQ. Trimming stripped 1 base from V and 4 bases from J, with 17 bases between. The CDR3 DNA reads TGTGCCAGCAGCTTAGGCCCAGCAGGGACCATTTACGAGCAGTACTTC. Its translation: CASSLGPAGTIYEQYF.

The gene calls are TRBV20-1 and TRBJ1-1; D possibly corresponds to TRBD1 (5 bases). The CDR3 contains 13 residues. V was cut by 1 base and J by 3 bases, with 9 bases left in between. Looked up from germline, CDR1 is DFQATT and CDR2 is SNEGSKA (reference sequence). CDR3 DNA: TGCAGTGCTAGAGCCGGGGCCTACACTGAAGCTTTCTTT. Translation: CSARAGAYTEAFF.

At least ten counts were recorded for this clonotype. The chain is built from TRBV12-3 or TRBV12-4 and TRBJ1-2; 9 bases line up with TRBD1. This CDR3 contains 13 residues. Trimming took 5 bases from V and 7 from J; bases not matched to a gene: 5. The CDR3, as DNA: TGTGCCAGCAGTCCCGGGACAGGGTTTGGCTACACCTTC. Translation gives CASSPGTGFGYTF.

Notes on this clonotype: An end of the junction does not agree with germline; a read error may underlie this. The chain joins TRBV6-1 to TRBJ1-2; no clear D gene. The CDR3 extends over 16 amino acids. From germline, CDR1 is MNHNS and CDR2 SASEGT. CDR3 nucleotides: TGTGCCAGCAGTGACACCAACACTCGGCTATCGGGTGGCTGCACCTTC. As protein: CASSDTNTRLSGGCTF.

Concerning this clonotype: A read error may explain this, as a much larger clone is one base away. CDR3 nucleotide sequence: TGTGCCAGCAGACTCACCGGGACAGGGGGCATCGGGCAGCACTTC. Its protein product is CASRLTGTGGIGQHF. The rearrangement uses TRBV28 and TRBJ2-7, with 12 bases matching TRBD1. CDR3 length equals 15 residues. Germline assignment: CDR1 MDHEN and CDR2 SYDVKM.

This clonotype was seen many times. The gene calls are TRBV2 and TRBJ1-1; D ambiguous. This CDR3 contains 13 residues. The germline V gene encodes CDR1 SNHLY and CDR2 FYNNEI. Trimming pared 3 bases from V and 5 bases from J, leaving 10 bases between. The DNA for the CDR3 is TGTGCCAGCAGTGACGGCCCGAGGACTGAAGCTTTCTTT. This sequence encodes CASSDGPRTEAFF.

The chain recombines TRBV5-1 with TRBJ2-1, with 9 bases identical to TRBD1. The CDR3 is 16 residues long. Per the germline V gene, CDR1 is SGHRS and CDR2 is YFSETQ. V dropped 7 bases and J dropped 3; count of bases not matched to a gene: 11. The chain's CDR3 is CASGRSPGQGYNEQFF. As DNA, the CDR3 is TGCGCCAGCGGACGGTCTCCGGGACAGGGCTACAATGAGCAGTTCTTC.

With respect to this clonotype: This likely reflects a read error, since a far larger clone is one base away. As DNA, the CDR3 is TGTGTCAGCAGCCTACAGCACACTGAAGCTTTCTTT. It is translated as CVSSLQHTEAFF. The chain links TRBV11-3 to TRBJ1-1; D gene uncertain. CDR3 length: 12 amino acids. Germline V gives CDR1 SGHNT, CDR2 YENEEA.

This clonotype was detected many times. The CDR3 DNA reads TGTGCCAGCCTCCCGCGAGGGGTGGGAGGATTCTACGAGCAGTACTTC. Protein product: CASLPRGVGGFYEQYF. V is TRBV6-1 and J is TRBJ2-7, with D perhaps TRBD2 (6 bases). Per germline, CDR1 MNHNS and CDR2 SASEGT. The CDR3 consists of 16 residues. V lost 8 bases, J lost 3 bases, and 23 bases lay in between.

The J gene is TRBJ2-5, the V gene TRBV9; possibly TRBD2 for D (6 bases). This CDR3 is 14 amino acids long. Germline CDR1 and CDR2: SGDLS and YYNGEE. Trimming shortened V by 4 bases and J by 5 bases, and 15 bases separated the two germline ends. DNA of the CDR3: TGTGCCAGCAGCTCGACGGGACTTATGGAGACCCAGTACTTC. As protein: CASSSTGLMETQYF.

This clonotype was observed many times. The V and J genes are TRBV11-2 and TRBJ1-5; the D is unclear. Trimming left V 2 bases short and J 6 bases short, with 8 bases between. CDR1 SGHAT and CDR2 FQNNGV come from the germline V gene. The CDR3 length is 13 residues. The CDR3 loop reads CASSLNGLQPQHF. The CDR3 DNA reads as TGTGCCAGCAGCTTAAACGGGCTTCAGCCCCAGCATTTT.

In this sample, this clonotype turned up a few times. The rearrangement uses TRBV10-3 and TRBJ1-3; 8 nucleotides align to TRBD1. Germline V CDR1 and CDR2: ENHRY, SYGVKD. The CDR3 is 17 residues long. Trimming cost V 2 bases and J 0 bases; bases outside gene matches: 6. CDR3 protein: CAISEGQGILSGNTIYF. The CDR3 nucleotides read TGTGCCATCAGTGAGGGACAGGGCATACTCTCTGGAAACACCATATATTTT.

Worth noting for this clonotype: A junction end diverges from the germline sequence, so it may reflect a read error. The rearrangement links TRBV12-3 or TRBV12-4 to TRBJ2-7, with 7 bases fitting TRBD1. The CDR3 covers 14 residues. CDR3 nucleotides: TGTGCCAGCAGTTTGCCCGGGACAGCCTCAGAGGAGTTCTTC. Translating gives CASSLPGTASEEFF.

The V gene is TRBV4-2, the J gene TRBJ1-2; the D gene is possibly TRBD1 (6 bases). Trimming shortened V by 7 bases and J by 2 bases, and 20 bases separated the two germline ends. Per the germline V gene, CDR1 is LGHNA and CDR2 is YNFKEQ. CDR3 size: 16 residues. The CDR3 region is CASMATGRLKNYGYTF. CDR3 DNA: TGTGCCAGCATGGCTACAGGGAGGTTAAAGAACTATGGCTACACCTTC.

This clonotype was observed once. The chain employs TRBV9 and TRBJ2-2, with D unresolved. The germline V gene encodes CDR1 SGDLS and CDR2 YYNGEE. This CDR3 contains 16 residues. Trimming took 2 bases from V and 5 from J, leaving 16 bases between them. CDR3 sequence reads: CASSVRSAPQTGELFF. The CDR3 nucleotides read TGTGCCAGCAGCGTTCGATCCGCCCCACAGACCGGGGAGCTGTTTTTT.

Only a few counts were recorded for this clonotype. The chain joins TRBV28 to TRBJ2-3; D possibly corresponds to TRBD2 (5 bases). The V gene lost 10 bases and the J gene lost 0 bases, with 8 bases spanning the gap. The germline V gene has CDR1 MDHEN and CDR2 SYDVKM. CDR3 length: 12 residues. CDR3 coding DNA: TGTGCCATCCGGGGTAGCACAGATACGCAGTATTTT. Protein product: CAIRGSTDTQYF.

J is TRBJ2-3 and V is TRBV20-1; no clear D. This CDR3 is 13 amino acids long. Trimming stripped 2 bases from V and 2 bases from J, with 8 bases between. Germline V gene sequence: CDR1 DFQATT, CDR2 SNEGSKA (reference sequence). The CDR3, as DNA: TGCAGTGCTAGACTAGTTATCACAGATACGCAGTATTTT. Its protein is CSARLVITDTQYF.

The DNA for the CDR3 is TGTGCCAGCTCAGACAGGGGGCAACTTACCCTCACTGAAGCTTTCTTT. This sequence encodes CASSDRGQLTLTEAFF. V is TRBV18 and J is TRBJ1-1; 10 bases map to TRBD1. Germline trimming cut 5 bases from V and 4 bases from J; bases unmatched to any gene: 10. This CDR3 spans 16 amino acids. Germline CDR1 reads KGHSH; CDR2 reads LQKENI.